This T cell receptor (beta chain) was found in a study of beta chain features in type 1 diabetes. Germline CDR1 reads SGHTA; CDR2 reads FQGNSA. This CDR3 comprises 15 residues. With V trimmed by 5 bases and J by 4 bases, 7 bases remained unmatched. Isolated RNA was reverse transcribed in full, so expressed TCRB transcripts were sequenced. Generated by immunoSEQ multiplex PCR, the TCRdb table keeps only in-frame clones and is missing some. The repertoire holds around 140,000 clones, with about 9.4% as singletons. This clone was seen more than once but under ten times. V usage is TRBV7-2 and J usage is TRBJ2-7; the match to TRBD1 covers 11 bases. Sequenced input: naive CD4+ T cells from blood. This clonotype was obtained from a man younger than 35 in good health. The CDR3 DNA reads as TGTGCCAGCAGCCTGGACAGGGGGCCTTCGTACGAGCAGTACTTC. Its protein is CASSLDRGPSYEQYF.